These T cell receptor beta chains were read from a single sample in a study of blood T cell repertoires in COVID-19. TCRdb keeps only in-frame clones here, not all; method: immunoSEQ multiplex PCR. The repertoire has roughly 100,000 clones, roughly 90% of them found once; the top ten carry approximately 3.5%. Sequences were obtained from peripheral blood. These receptors originate from a woman aged 55-70 years with acute or convalescent COVID-19. The CDR3 runs from the conserved cysteine through the conserved F or W. The order of the fields is J gene, clone size, V gene, D gene, CDR3 length, CDR3 DNA, CDR3 protein. A D gene is named only where the DNA matches it firmly. The size entry is marked missing in some rows and otherwise reads once, few, many or a size class.

J gene: TRBJ2-1; clone size: NA; V gene: TRBV28; D gene: NA; CDR3 length: 15; CDR3 DNA: TGTGCCAGCAGTCCCCTCACGAGACTAGTGAGTGAGCAGTTCTTC; CDR3 protein: CASSPLTRLVSEQFF
J gene: TRBJ1-1; clone size: NA; V gene: TRBV28; D gene: TRBD1; CDR3 length: 14; CDR3 DNA: TGTGCCAGCAGTCTCTCCGAAAGGGGGCTGAAAGCTTTCTTT; CDR3 protein: CASSLSERGLKAFF
J gene: TRBJ1-4; clone size: NA; V gene: TRBV12-5; D gene: TRBD1; CDR3 length: 16; CDR3 DNA: TGTGCTAGTGGTTTCCCCAGGGGGACAGAAAATGAAAAACTGTTTTTT; CDR3 protein: CASGFPRGTENEKLFF
J gene: TRBJ1-2; clone size: few; V gene: TRBV7-9; D gene: NA; CDR3 length: 13; CDR3 DNA: TGTGCCAGCAGCTTAGGCCAGGGTGATGGCTACACCTTC; CDR3 protein: CASSLGQGDGYTF
J gene: TRBJ2-2; clone size: NA; V gene: TRBV24-1; D gene: TRBD1; CDR3 length: 17; CDR3 DNA: TGTGCCACCAGTGACTTTAGACAGGGAAAGGACACCGGGGAGCTGTTTTTT; CDR3 protein: CATSDFRQGKDTGELFF
J gene: TRBJ2-1; clone size: NA; V gene: TRBV7-2; D gene: NA; CDR3 length: 14; CDR3 DNA: TGTGCCAGCAGCTTAAGTTCGCGGAACAATGAGCAGTTCTTC; CDR3 protein: CASSLSSRNNEQFF
J gene: TRBJ1-1; clone size: NA; V gene: TRBV18; D gene: NA; CDR3 length: 13; CDR3 DNA: TGTGCCAGCTCACAGTCAGAAAACACTGAAGCTTTCTTT; CDR3 protein: CASSQSENTEAFF
J gene: TRBJ2-1; clone size: few; V gene: TRBV3-1/TRBV3-2; D gene: TRBD2; CDR3 length: 20; CDR3 DNA: TGTGCCAGCAGCCAAGATCTACCCGGGGTCAAGCGGGGACGGGTCAATGAGCAGTTCTTC; CDR3 protein: CASSQDLPGVKRGRVNEQFF
J gene: TRBJ1-4; clone size: NA; V gene: TRBV2; D gene: TRBD1; CDR3 length: 16; CDR3 DNA: TGTGCCGGACTTAGGGGACAGGGGGCAACTAATGAAAAACTGTTTTTT; CDR3 protein: CAGLRGQGATNEKLFF
J gene: TRBJ1-3; clone size: NA; V gene: TRBV6-6; D gene: TRBD1; CDR3 length: 14; CDR3 DNA: TGTGCCAGCAGACGGGACAGAGTCTTAGGGACCATATATTTT; CDR3 protein: CASRRDRVLGTIYF
J gene: TRBJ1-2; clone size: NA; V gene: TRBV18; D gene: NA; CDR3 length: 14; CDR3 DNA: TGTGCCAGCTCTCTCGACGCCCAGGACTATGGCTACACCTTC; CDR3 protein: CASSLDAQDYGYTF
J gene: TRBJ1-1; clone size: NA; V gene: TRBV4-2; D gene: NA; CDR3 length: 16; CDR3 DNA: TGTGCCAGCAGCCCCCGAGAGACAGGAATGGTCACTGAAGCTTTCTTT; CDR3 protein: CASSPRETGMVTEAFF
J gene: TRBJ2-2; clone size: NA; V gene: TRBV2; D gene: TRBD1; CDR3 length: 15; CDR3 DNA: TGTGCCAGCATCGGACAGGCTACGAACACCGGGGAGCTGTTTTTT; CDR3 protein: CASIGQATNTGELFF
J gene: TRBJ1-2; clone size: NA; V gene: TRBV28; D gene: TRBD1; CDR3 length: 14; CDR3 DNA: TGTGCCAGCAGGATTGGACAGGGGGCCGGGGGCTACACCTTC; CDR3 protein: CASRIGQGAGGYTF
J gene: TRBJ1-5; clone size: NA; V gene: TRBV18; D gene: TRBD1; CDR3 length: 17; CDR3 DNA: TGTGCCAGCTCCCTCCGACAGGGGGTTCTGTTAGATCAGCCCCAGCATTTT; CDR3 protein: CASSLRQGVLLDQPQHF
J gene: TRBJ2-1; clone size: NA; V gene: TRBV9; D gene: NA; CDR3 length: 15; CDR3 DNA: TGTGCCAGCAGCCCCCAGCCTAGCTCCTACAATGAGCAGTTCTTC; CDR3 protein: CASSPQPSSYNEQFF
J gene: TRBJ2-2; clone size: NA; V gene: TRBV30; D gene: NA; CDR3 length: 15; CDR3 DNA: TGTGCCTGGAGTGCCCTAATCACAGGGACCGGGGAGCTGTTTTTT; CDR3 protein: CAWSALITGTGELFF
J gene: TRBJ1-1; clone size: NA; V gene: TRBV20-1; D gene: TRBD1; CDR3 length: 17; CDR3 DNA: TGCAGTGCTAGTTTCGGCAGGGGGGCCCTTATGAACACTGAAGCTTTCTTT; CDR3 protein: CSASFGRGALMNTEAFF
J gene: TRBJ2-1; clone size: NA; V gene: TRBV6-1; D gene: TRBD1; CDR3 length: 15; CDR3 DNA: TGTGCCAGCAGTAAAGCCGGGACAGGGTACAATGAGCAGTTCTTC; CDR3 protein: CASSKAGTGYNEQFF
J gene: TRBJ1-2; clone size: NA; V gene: TRBV5-1; D gene: NA; CDR3 length: 13; CDR3 DNA: TGCGCCAGCAGCTTGGCCGACAGAAACGGCTACACCTTC; CDR3 protein: CASSLADRNGYTF
J gene: TRBJ1-5; clone size: NA; V gene: TRBV30; D gene: NA; CDR3 length: 15; CDR3 DNA: TGTGCCTGGAGTAGAGGACACAATAGCAATCAGCCCCAGCATTTT; CDR3 protein: CAWSRGHNSNQPQHF
J gene: TRBJ2-6; clone size: once; V gene: TRBV19; D gene: NA; CDR3 length: 16; CDR3 DNA: TGTGCCAGTAGTATCCCCGGGGAAGTTGGGGCCAACGTCCTGACTTTC; CDR3 protein: CASSIPGEVGANVLTF
J gene: TRBJ2-7; clone size: NA; V gene: TRBV24-1; D gene: NA; CDR3 length: 13; CDR3 DNA: TGTGCCACCAGTGATGCGGGTCTGGGCGAGCAGTACTTC; CDR3 protein: CATSDAGLGEQYF
J gene: TRBJ1-5; clone size: NA; V gene: TRBV25-1; D gene: TRBD1; CDR3 length: 15; CDR3 DNA: TGTGCCAGCAGCTCAGGACAGGGTAGCAATCAGCCCCAGCATTTT; CDR3 protein: CASSSGQGSNQPQHF
J gene: TRBJ1-1; clone size: NA; V gene: TRBV6-5; D gene: NA; CDR3 length: 14; CDR3 DNA: TGTGCCAGCAGGCGCGGGGGCTCGAACACTGAAGCTTTCTTT; CDR3 protein: CASRRGGSNTEAFF
J gene: TRBJ1-6; clone size: NA; V gene: TRBV6-5; D gene: NA; CDR3 length: 11; CDR3 DNA: TGTGCCAGCAGCTCCGGAGTATCCCTCCACTTT; CDR3 protein: CASSSGVSLHF
J gene: TRBJ1-1; clone size: once; V gene: TRBV6-5; D gene: NA; CDR3 length: 14; CDR3 DNA: TGTGCCAGCAGGCAACAGGGTGGGAACACTGAAGCTTTCTTT; CDR3 protein: CASRQQGGNTEAFF
J gene: TRBJ1-2; clone size: few; V gene: TRBV6-1; D gene: NA; CDR3 length: 14; CDR3 DNA: TGTGCCAGCAGTGAAGGGAACAGGAAGGGTGGCTACACCTTC; CDR3 protein: CASSEGNRKGGYTF
J gene: TRBJ1-2; clone size: NA; V gene: TRBV7-8; D gene: TRBD1; CDR3 length: 14; CDR3 DNA: TGTGCCAGCAGCTACCGGACGGGACAGTATGGCTACACCTTC; CDR3 protein: CASSYRTGQYGYTF
J gene: TRBJ2-1; clone size: once; V gene: TRBV28; D gene: TRBD2; CDR3 length: 15; CDR3 DNA: TGTGCCAGCAGTTTTTTGTCTAGCGGTTACAATGAGCAGTTCTTC; CDR3 protein: CASSFLSSGYNEQFF
J gene: TRBJ1-1; clone size: NA; V gene: TRBV12-3/TRBV12-4; D gene: NA; CDR3 length: 13; CDR3 DNA: TGTGCCAGCAGTTTTGGGCGGGGCACTGAAGCTTTCTTT; CDR3 protein: CASSFGRGTEAFF
J gene: TRBJ1-1; clone size: NA; V gene: TRBV3-1/TRBV3-2; D gene: NA; CDR3 length: 15; CDR3 DNA: TGTGCCAGCAGCCAAGACAGTGTATGGAACACTGAAGCTTTCTTT; CDR3 protein: CASSQDSVWNTEAFF
J gene: TRBJ1-1; clone size: NA; V gene: TRBV6-5; D gene: NA; CDR3 length: 14; CDR3 DNA: TGTGCCAGCAGTTACGGACAGACGAACACTGAAGCTTTCTTT; CDR3 protein: CASSYGQTNTEAFF
J gene: TRBJ1-2; clone size: once; V gene: TRBV29-1; D gene: NA; CDR3 length: 13; CDR3 DNA: TGCAGCGTTGGGAAGGACACCAGCGGGGACTACACCTTC; CDR3 protein: CSVGKDTSGDYTF
J gene: TRBJ2-1; clone size: NA; V gene: TRBV2; D gene: TRBD2; CDR3 length: 14; CDR3 DNA: TGTGCCAGCACTAGCGGGTCCAGGGGCAATGAGCAGTTCTTC; CDR3 protein: CASTSGSRGNEQFF
J gene: TRBJ2-2; clone size: NA; V gene: TRBV7-7; D gene: NA; CDR3 length: 15; CDR3 DNA: TGTGCTAGCAGTCCTCACGGGACTCCAACCGGGGAGCTGTTTTTT; CDR3 protein: CASSPHGTPTGELFF
J gene: TRBJ2-1; clone size: once; V gene: TRBV27; D gene: NA; CDR3 length: 13; CDR3 DNA: TGTGCCAGCAGTTTATCCCCAGTCCAAAAGCAGTTCTTC; CDR3 protein: CASSLSPVQKQFF
J gene: TRBJ2-1; clone size: NA; V gene: TRBV9; D gene: TRBD2; CDR3 length: 18; CDR3 DNA: TGTGCCAGCAGCGTAATACCACGGGGGACTAGCGGGAGCGATGAGCAGTTCTTC; CDR3 protein: CASSVIPRGTSGSDEQFF
J gene: TRBJ1-4; clone size: NA; V gene: TRBV24-1; D gene: TRBD1; CDR3 length: 14; CDR3 DNA: TGTGCCACCAGACACAGGGGGACTAATGAAAAACTGTTTTTT; CDR3 protein: CATRHRGTNEKLFF
J gene: TRBJ2-5; clone size: once; V gene: TRBV7-6; D gene: TRBD1; CDR3 length: 16; CDR3 DNA: TGTGCCAGCAGCTTATCCTGGACAGGGGGGGGAGAGACCCAGTACTTC; CDR3 protein: CASSLSWTGGGETQYF
J gene: TRBJ2-1; clone size: NA; V gene: TRBV4-2; D gene: NA; CDR3 length: 15; CDR3 DNA: TGTGCCAGCAGCCAAGGTGCCGGGACTGACAATGAGCAGTTCTTC; CDR3 protein: CASSQGAGTDNEQFF
J gene: TRBJ2-2; clone size: NA; V gene: TRBV9; D gene: TRBD1; CDR3 length: 17; CDR3 DNA: TGTGCCAGCAGCGGGTCAAAGACACAGGGGTGGACCGGGGAGCTGTTTTTT; CDR3 protein: CASSGSKTQGWTGELFF
J gene: TRBJ2-5; clone size: NA; V gene: TRBV18; D gene: NA; CDR3 length: 13; CDR3 DNA: TGTGCCAGCTCAGATACAGGGAAGGAGACCCAGTACTTC; CDR3 protein: CASSDTGKETQYF
J gene: TRBJ1-2; clone size: NA; V gene: TRBV9; D gene: TRBD1; CDR3 length: 17; CDR3 DNA: TGTGCCAGCAGCCATACCGGGACAGGACGAGGAGACTATGGCTACACCTTC; CDR3 protein: CASSHTGTGRGDYGYTF
J gene: TRBJ1-3; clone size: NA; V gene: TRBV28; D gene: TRBD1; CDR3 length: 17; CDR3 DNA: TGTGCCAGCAGTTTTCCCGGGGACAGGACCTCTGGAAACACCATATATTTT; CDR3 protein: CASSFPGDRTSGNTIYF
J gene: TRBJ1-1; clone size: NA; V gene: TRBV5-1; D gene: TRBD1; CDR3 length: 16; CDR3 DNA: TGCGCCAGCAGCTACGGAATACAGGGGTTGAGCACTGAAGCTTTCTTT; CDR3 protein: CASSYGIQGLSTEAFF
J gene: TRBJ1-4; clone size: NA; V gene: TRBV7-9; D gene: TRBD1; CDR3 length: 17; CDR3 DNA: TGTGCCAGCAGCTTAGGCCTCTCAGGGGGCAGGAATGAAAAACTGTTTTTT; CDR3 protein: CASSLGLSGGRNEKLFF
J gene: TRBJ1-6; clone size: NA; V gene: TRBV5-4; D gene: NA; CDR3 length: 14; CDR3 DNA: TGTGCCAGCAGCTTGGGGGGCGCTAATTCACCCCTCCACTTT; CDR3 protein: CASSLGGANSPLHF